This paragraph reports one T cell receptor beta chain. Its antigen is currently unknown. Germline is not matched at one junction end, which may reflect a read error. The CDR3 is 13 residues long. Germline V gene data show CDR1 as SGHNT and CDR2 as YENEEA. This record comes from a study of OX40 agonist ivuxolimab in advanced cancers. Measured with immunoSEQ multiplex PCR; TCRdb has only the in-frame clones, and not every one. The table shows about 100,000 clones, with roughly 90% occurring only once. General study results and limits: People who partly responded at 0.1-3.0 mg/kg had some of the least clonal expansion seen. Expanded peripheral T-cell antigen specificity went undetermined.

V is TRBV11-3 and J is TRBJ2-5; D not certain. The TCR comes from an adult with an advanced solid tumor such as melanoma, head and neck, liver or kidney cancer. This specimen consisted of CD4+ or CD8+ T cells sorted from blood, obtained in a trial of the OX40 agonist ivuxolimab. The DNA for the CDR3 is TGTGCCAGCAGCTCTGCCCCCCAACAGACCCAGTACTTC. The encoded protein is CASSSAPQQTQYF.